Sequencing of this T cell receptor (beta chain) was carried out in a study of shared clonotypes between healthy human individuals. With regard to this clone: Its specificity is not known.

Each of the donors was a healthy adult who was HIV-negative and had not had a recent acute infection or vaccination. Everyone who donated was a Caucasian adult who lived in Nashville, Tennessee. This table comes from immunoSEQ multiplex PCR, and its TCRdb copy is limited to in-frame clones, with some not included. The table records more than 400,000 clones, around 96% of them present only once. Findings of the study overall: In contrast to clonotypes shared by all four donors, non-shared clonotypes had lower generation probabilities. With a few donors compared, roughly 4.9% of naive CD4 clonotypes were shared.

The sequenced sample consisted of naive CD4+ T cells sorted from blood. Documented subset: CD45RA+ positively selected. The receptor was isolated from a woman between 25 and 40 years old in good health.

This chain's CDR3 is CASSFQGITNEKLFF. DNA of the CDR3: TGTGCCAGCAGTTTCCAGGGTATCACTAATGAAAAACTGTTTTTT. The chain has TRBV2 and TRBJ1-4; the D gene is possibly TRBD1 (5 bases). The CDR3 length is 15 residues. V lost 5 bases and J 2 bases, leaving 12 bases between the germline ends. Germline V gene lookup returns CDR1 SNHLY and CDR2 FYNNEI.